This T cell receptor (beta chain) was sequenced during a study of blood T cell repertoires in COVID-19. The trim removed 6 bases at V and 6 bases at J, leaving 4 bases unmatched. CDR1 SGHDN and CDR2 FVKESK come from the germline V gene. The CDR3 totals 15 residues. In the original workflow: Estimation of nucleated cell counts was performed using reference gene primer amplification. The data were produced by immunoSEQ multiplex PCR, yet TCRdb's version contains in-frame clones alone and is incomplete. V and J calls and clone size are as listed in that table; D and trimming were resolved from the DNA. The table records some 80,000 clones, around 90% of them present only once.

The material sequenced was peripheral blood. The genes are TRBV14 and TRBJ2-1, with TRBD2 identical over 14 bases. The origin of this receptor is a human donor in a cohort sampled during active COVID-19. CDR3 bases: TGTGCCAGCAGTGGGACTAGCGGGAGTTTCAATGAGCAGTTCTTC. This codes for CASSGTSGSFNEQFF.